The 16 T cell receptor beta chains presented below share a single source sample, sequenced in a study of T cells in Graves' hyperthyroidism and ophthalmopathy. Amplification yielded TCR beta CDR3 regions, with RNA transcripts as the source. First-round RT-PCR targeting the TCR CDR3 was performed with the HTBI primer set. Via MiXCR, TCRdb re-called the multiplex PCR reads, giving one row per CDR3 protein. The profile shows approximately 620,000 distinct CDR3 sequences, approximately 16% of them singletons. Sequenced input: blood. The receptors stem from a woman in her thirties or forties with Graves' ophthalmopathy.

The chain's CDR3 is CASSSTLSEKLFF. In DNA, the CDR3 is TGCGCCAGCAGCTCGACCCTTTCGGAAAAACTGTTTTTT. This rearrangement joins TRBV5-1 to TRBJ1-4, with D uncertain. The CDR3 covers 13 residues. Germline CDR1 reads SGHRS; CDR2 reads YFSETQ. With 3 bases removed from V and 8 bases from J, the gap between germline ends came to 11 bases.

This clonotype has a handful of counts. This rearrangement joins TRBV5-1 to TRBJ2-2, with 7 bases identical to TRBD1. CDR1 SGHRS and CDR2 YFSETQ come from the germline V gene. The length of the CDR3 is 15 residues. The V and J ends lost 4 bases and 0 bases, in that order; junction bases with no gene match: 3. CDR3 amino acids: CASSPQGTNTGELFF. Written as DNA, the CDR3 is TGCGCCAGCAGCCCACAGGGGACGAACACCGGGGAGCTGTTTTTT. Complete variable domain (other parts from reference TRBV5-1 and TRBJ2-2): KAGVTQTPRYLIKTRGQQVTLSCSPISGHRSVSWYQQTPGQGLQFLFEYFSETQRNKGNFPGRFSGRQFSNSRSEMNVSTLELGDSALYLCASSPQGTNTGELFFGEGSRLTVL.

There are many counts of this clonotype. The chain has TRBV20-1 and TRBJ2-1; TRBD2 aligns across 9 bases. V gave up 4 bases and J gave up 3 bases; unmatched junction bases: 7. Germline CDR1 is DFQATT and CDR2 is SNEGSKA (reference sequence). The CDR3 sequence is 15 residues long. The chain's CDR3 is CSAKPLAGYYNEQFF. The CDR3 bases are TGCAGTGCTAAGCCCCTAGCGGGATACTACAATGAGCAGTTCTTC.

The genes are TRBV29-1 and TRBJ2-4; 7 nucleotides match TRBD1. Unmatched junction bases numbered 10, after V lost 6 bases and J lost 8 bases. Per germline, CDR1 SQVTM and CDR2 ANQGSEA. The CDR3 runs to 13 residues. The CDR3 DNA is TGCAGCGTGGGGGCCACAGGGGCGGACATTCAGTACTTC. Its protein is CSVGATGADIQYF.

This clonotype showed up just a few times. The CDR3, as DNA: TGTGCCAGTAACCCCAGGGGGCTTAATAATTCACCCCTCCACTTT. It yields the protein CASNPRGLNNSPLHF. The chain couples TRBV2 to TRBJ1-6, with 8 bases identical to TRBD1. V dropped 9 bases and J dropped 5; count of bases not matched to a gene: 9. Per germline, CDR1 SNHLY and CDR2 FYNNEI. This CDR3 is built from 15 residues.

This rearrangement joins TRBV7-9 to TRBJ1-3; TRBD1 agrees at 8 bases. Germline loops: CDR1 SEHNR, CDR2 FQNEAQ (reference sequence). V shed 4 bases, J shed 4 bases, and the junction held 6 bases outside the gene matches. CDR3 length: 15 amino acids. CDR3 DNA sequence: TGTGCCAGCAGCTCGGACAGGGAATCAGGAAACACCATATATTTT. Translation: CASSSDRESGNTIYF. Based on the CDR3 plus reference TRBV7-9 and TRBJ1-3, the full variable domain is DTGVSQNPRHKITKRGQNVTFRCDPISEHNRLYWYRQTLGQGPEFLTYFQNEAQLEKSRLLSDRFSAERPKGSFSTLEIQRTEQGDSAMYLCASSSDRESGNTIYFGEGSWLTVV.

This clonotype was detected ten times or more. CDR3 sequence (DNA): TGTGCCGCCCACTGGACAGGGGGCCAGAACGAGCAGTACTTC. Encoded protein: CAAHWTGGQNEQYF. The chain carries TRBV30 and TRBJ2-7, with 11 bases that match TRBD1. Germline trimming cut 8 bases from V and 5 bases from J; bases unmatched to any gene: 11. The CDR3 length is 14 residues. The V gene's germline CDR1 is GTSNPN and CDR2 SVGIG (reference sequence).

The V call is TRBV20-1, the J call TRBJ2-4; 9 bases agree with TRBD2. Germline V gives CDR1 DFQATT, CDR2 SNEGSKA (reference sequence). Trimming at V came to 1 base and at J to 6 bases, leaving 4 bases not matched to a gene. This CDR3 has 14 residues. The chain's CDR3 is CSARAGRGGNIQYF. The CDR3, as DNA: TGCAGTGCTAGAGCGGGGCGGGGGGGAAACATTCAGTACTTC.

This clonotype was seen a handful of times. The chain is built from TRBV15 and TRBJ2-6; D is uncertain. Per germline, CDR1 LNHNV and CDR2 YYDKDF (reference sequence). The CDR3 consists of 14 residues. V shed 3 bases and J shed 4 bases, with 7 bases lying between them. CDR3 sequence: CATSSPAGANVLTF. The CDR3 DNA reads TGTGCCACCAGCAGTCCCGCCGGGGCCAACGTCCTGACTTTC. The whole variable domain, filled in from reference TRBV15 and TRBJ2-6, reads DAMVIQNPRYQVTQFGKPVTLSCSQTLNHNVMYWYQQKSSQAPKLLFHYYDKDFNNEADTPDNFQSRRPNTSFCFLDIRSPGLGDTAMYLCATSSPAGANVLTFGAGSRLTVL.

This clonotype turned up a few times. This chain uses TRBV7-2 with TRBJ2-5; the D call may be TRBD1 or TRBD2 (5 bases each). The CDR3 consists of 14 residues. Germline assignment: CDR1 SGHTA and CDR2 FQGNSA. Between the trimmed V and J ends, which lost 4 bases and 0 bases, there was a span of 9 bases. CDR3 in amino acids: CASSSGRHQETQYF. CDR3 coding DNA: TGTGCCAGCAGCTCGGGACGGCACCAAGAGACCCAGTACTTC.

V and J are TRBV29-1 and TRBJ2-7; a weak D match, TRBD2 (6 bases). The germline V and J ends were trimmed by 4 bases and 2 bases, with 12 bases remaining between them. The V gene's germline CDR1 is SQVTM and CDR2 ANQGSEA. The CDR3 is 13 amino acids. CDR3 region: CSVVGTPAYEQYF. Here the CDR3 DNA reads TGCAGCGTTGTTGGGACTCCCGCCTACGAGCAGTACTTC.

The chain combines TRBV19 with TRBJ2-4; D is uncertain. V was trimmed by 3 bases and J by 9 bases, leaving 15 bases between them. The length of the CDR3 is 14 residues. Germline values: CDR1 LNHDA, CDR2 SQIVND (reference sequence). The CDR3 loop reads CASSMELERGIQYF. The CDR3 coding sequence is TGTGCCAGTAGTATGGAATTAGAACGAGGCATTCAGTACTTC.

This clonotype was seen at least ten times. The rearrangement joins TRBV20-1 to TRBJ1-2, with D unclear. Per the germline V gene, CDR1 is DFQATT and CDR2 is SNEGSKA (reference sequence). Deletions cut 6 bases from V and 6 bases from J, with 11 bases between. This CDR3 has 11 amino acids. This chain's CDR3 is CSAPRNDGYTF. CDR3 DNA sequence: TGCAGTGCACCAAGAAACGATGGCTACACCTTC.

This clonotype appeared many times. This chain links TRBV5-1 with TRBJ1-1; D remains unclear. In germline, CDR1 is SGHRS, CDR2 YFSETQ. Trimming took off 2 bases at V and 5 bases at J, with 10 bases between the two ends. The CDR3 contains 13 residues. CDR3 DNA sequence: TGCGCCAGCAGCTTTAAAAGTGATACTGAAGCTTTCTTT. It encodes CASSFKSDTEAFF.

This clonotype was recorded many times. The rearrangement links TRBV28 to TRBJ2-6, with 7 bases aligning to TRBD1. The CDR3 has 18 amino acids. The germline CDR1 and CDR2 sequences are MDHEN and SYDVKM. With V trimmed by 5 bases and J by 0 bases, 10 bases remained unmatched. CDR3 loop: CASSDPGTAVSGANVLTF. DNA for the CDR3: TGTGCCAGCAGTGATCCCGGGACAGCAGTCTCTGGGGCCAACGTCCTGACTTTC.

Many counts were recorded for this clonotype. The rearrangement uses TRBV18 and TRBJ2-7; D unclear. Per germline, CDR1 KGHSH and CDR2 LQKENI. CDR3 size: 13 residues. The V and J ends lost 3 bases and 0 bases respectively, with 6 bases between them. CDR3 nucleotides: TGTGCCAGCTCACCGCGGCACTCCTACGAGCAGTACTTC. Encoded protein: CASSPRHSYEQYF.